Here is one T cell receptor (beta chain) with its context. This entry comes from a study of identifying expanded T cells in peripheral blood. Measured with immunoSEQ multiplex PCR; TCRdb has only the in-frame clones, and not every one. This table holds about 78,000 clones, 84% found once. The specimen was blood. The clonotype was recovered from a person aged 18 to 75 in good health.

Here the CDR3 reads CASSLEGAAHQPQHF. The CDR3 DNA reads TGCGCCAGCAGCTTGGAGGGGGCGGCCCATCAGCCCCAGCATTTT. The genes are TRBV5-1 and TRBJ1-5; 7 bases match TRBD1. CDR1 and CDR2 from the germline V gene are SGHRS and YFSETQ. This CDR3 has 15 residues. The V and J ends lost 0 bases and 5 bases, in that order; junction bases with no gene match: 5. The entire variable domain, with the rest obtained from reference TRBV5-1 and TRBJ1-5, is as follows: KAGVTQTPRYLIKTRGQQVTLSCSPISGHRSVSWYQQTPGQGLQFLFEYFSETQRNKGNFPGRFSGRQFSNSRSEMNVSTLELGDSALYLCASSLEGAAHQPQHFGDGTRLSIL.